This T cell receptor (beta chain) is from a study of blood T cell repertoires in COVID-19. After removal of 0 bases from V and 7 bases from J, the junction contained 12 bases not matched to a gene. Germline CDR1 is MDHEN and CDR2 is SYDVKM. The length of the CDR3 is 17 residues. Which cohort a participant joined came from the clinical history participants gave. Original analysis: Estimation of nucleated cell counts was performed using reference gene primer amplification. Some clones are missing from TCRdb's copy, which holds only in-frame ones; the method was immunoSEQ multiplex PCR. V and J calls and clone size are those listed in that table; D and trimming were worked out from the DNA. The sample gives about 270,000 clones, roughly 86% of which show up once; more than 1.5% is in the top ten.

The TCR comes from a woman aged 60-75 years who had recovered from COVID-19. The specimen sequenced was PBMCs or T cells enriched from blood (not recorded which). The chain combines TRBV28 with TRBJ1-1; 9 bases fit TRBD1. The CDR3 protein is CASSLWGQRQGVNEAFF. CDR3 DNA: TGTGCCAGCAGTTTATGGGGACAGAGACAGGGGGTTAATGAAGCTTTCTTT.